This passage covers 27 T cell receptor beta chains from one sample sequenced in a study of T-cell memory formation after mild COVID-19. MiXCR, run by TCRdb on the 5' RACE reads, gives a single entry per CDR3 protein. Of 250,000 to 350,000 distinct CDR3 sequences in the sample, approximately 19% are singletons; the top ten hold around 20%. Source material: PBMCs or a T cell subset sorted from them (not recorded which). These TCRs come from a man aged 18 to 29 who had mild COVID-19 (a few samples of this study predate the infection). Cell type and time point are not known.

The sample holds a few counts of this clonotype. The chain employs TRBV20-1 and TRBJ1-2; TRBD1 might be the D (5 bases). Trimming shortened V by 5 bases and J by 1 base, and 11 bases separated the two germline ends. The CDR3 consists of 13 residues. Germline assignment: CDR1 DFQATT and CDR2 SNEGSKA (reference sequence). CDR3 in amino acids: CSARRQYNYGYTF. For the CDR3, the DNA is TGCAGTGCTCGACGACAGTATAACTATGGCTACACCTTC.

This clonotype was found a few times. The DNA is omitted, as the CDR3 cannot be located on it reliably, and the CDR3 follows TCRdb's listing. V usage is TRBV14 and J usage is TRBJ2-2. The germline V gene encodes CDR1 SGHDN and CDR2 FVKESK. The CDR3 length equals 13 residues, ends included. CDR3 residues: CASIDTTPGSCFF.

The table lists this clonotype with a few counts. The gene calls are TRBV27 and TRBJ1-1; the D is unclear. Germline CDR1 and CDR2: MNHEY and SMNVEV (reference sequence). CDR3 size: 16 residues. Trimming took off 2 bases at V and 5 bases at J, with 18 bases between the two ends. The chain's CDR3 is CASSLGYGLKGTEAFF. DNA for the CDR3: TGTGCCAGCAGTTTAGGTTACGGCCTAAAGGGTACTGAAGCTTTCTTT.

This clonotype was detected a few times. This chain connects TRBV5-1 to TRBJ1-1; perhaps TRBD1 as D (6 bases). Germline CDR1 is SGHRS and CDR2 is YFSETQ. This CDR3 is built from 16 residues. V dropped 4 bases and J dropped 1 base, with 17 bases sitting between them. CDR3 region: CASSQDTGGPNTEAFF. CDR3 nucleotide sequence: TGCGCCAGCAGCCAAGACACTGGGGGGCCGAACACTGAAGCTTTCTTT.

The chain has TRBV7-9 and TRBJ2-7, with TRBD1 identical over 8 bases. Trimming removed 4 bases from V and 5 bases from J; junction bases left unmatched: 13. Germline loops: CDR1 SEHNR, CDR2 FQNEAQ (reference sequence). This CDR3 is 16 amino acids long. CDR3 DNA: TGTGCCAGCAGCTGGGAGACGGGACAGGTGAAAAACGAGCAGTACTTC. This translates into CASSWETGQVKNEQYF.

The CDR3 nucleotides read TGTGCCAGCAACTCTTACAGGGGGAATCAGCCCCAGCATTTT. Translated, it gives CASNSYRGNQPQHF. The chain employs TRBV2 and TRBJ1-5, with 8 bases fitting TRBD1. Germline-derived CDR1 and CDR2 are SNHLY and FYNNEI. The V segment lost 7 bases and the J segment 4 bases; nucleotides outside the gene matches: 6. The CDR3 has 14 residues.

V and J are TRBV7-6 and TRBJ2-5, with D perhaps TRBD1 or TRBD2 (5 bases each). The V end lost 1 base, the J end lost 1 base, and 19 bases lay between the germline ends. The CDR3 is 18 amino acids. Per the germline V gene, CDR1 is SGHVS and CDR2 is FNYEAQ. The CDR3 is CASSLGNAGTVGQETQYF. CDR3 nucleotide sequence: TGTGCCAGCAGCTTAGGGAACGCAGGGACGGTAGGCCAAGAGACCCAGTACTTC.

This clonotype has more than one count but fewer than ten. J is TRBJ2-5 and V is TRBV5-1; the D gene is possibly TRBD2 (5 bases). The CDR3 covers 14 residues. V was shortened by 5 bases and J by 2 bases, with 13 bases between the two germline ends. CDR1 and CDR2 from the germline V gene are SGHRS and YFSETQ. Here the CDR3 DNA reads TGCGCCAGCAGATCGACTCCGGGACAAGAGACCCAGTACTTC. It encodes CASRSTPGQETQYF. Variable domain in full (rest from reference TRBV5-1 and TRBJ2-5): KAGVTQTPRYLIKTRGQQVTLSCSPISGHRSVSWYQQTPGQGLQFLFEYFSETQRNKGNFPGRFSGRQFSNSRSEMNVSTLELGDSALYLCASRSTPGQETQYFGPGTRLLVL.

This clonotype turned up a few times. The chain recombines TRBV20-1 with TRBJ2-5; D is perhaps TRBD2 (5 bases). Germline loops: CDR1 DFQATT, CDR2 SNEGSKA (reference sequence). The V and J ends lost 6 bases and 5 bases respectively, with 13 bases between them. The CDR3 consists of 12 residues. Written as DNA, the CDR3 is TGCAGTGCCAGTACTAGGATGGAGACCCAGTACTTC. As protein: CSASTRMETQYF.

V and J are TRBV14 and TRBJ2-7; D may be TRBD1 (6 bases). Germline CDR1 SGHDN, CDR2 FVKESK. Trimming pared 4 bases from V and 0 bases from J, leaving 16 bases between. This CDR3 is built from 16 residues. CDR3 nucleotides: TGTGCCAGCAGCCTCACCCCCGGGACAATCTCCTACGAGCAGTACTTC. It translates to CASSLTPGTISYEQYF.

In this sample, this clonotype turned up a few times. The chain is built from TRBV5-1 and TRBJ1-1; 7 nucleotides match TRBD1. The V gene's germline CDR1 is SGHRS and CDR2 YFSETQ. Trimming took 5 bases from V and 11 from J; bases not matched to a gene: 9. The CDR3 runs to 12 residues. The CDR3 DNA follows: TGCGCCAGCAGTTTTACAGGGGAAGGGGCTTTCTTT. It specifies CASSFTGEGAFF.

The chain couples TRBV7-2 to TRBJ1-1; D gene uncertain. The CDR3 extends over 14 amino acids. V lost 1 base to trimming and J lost 6 bases, with 12 bases between them. The germline CDR1 and CDR2 sequences are SGHTA and FQGNSA. CDR3: CASSLGWASPEAFF. CDR3 DNA sequence: TGTGCCAGCAGCTTAGGATGGGCCAGCCCTGAAGCTTTCTTT.

The chain is built from TRBV5-1 and TRBJ2-5; 9 bases are shared with TRBD2. There are 16 residues in the CDR3. After removal of 0 bases from V and 4 bases from J, the junction contained 7 bases not matched to a gene. CDR1 and CDR2 (germline): SGHRS, YFSETQ. The CDR3 sequence: CASSLAGSGGGETQYF. The DNA of the CDR3 is TGCGCCAGCAGCTTGGCCGGTAGCGGGGGTGGAGAGACCCAGTACTTC.

This clonotype was found a few times. The chain joins TRBV6-5 to TRBJ2-7; the D gene is possibly TRBD2 (5 bases). CDR3 length: 12 residues. V was trimmed by 10 bases and J by 2 bases, leaving 12 bases between them. Germline lookup yields CDR1 MNHEY and CDR2 SVGAGI. The CDR3 DNA reads as TGTGCCACCACCGGTAGCGCCTACGAGCAGTACTTC. It translates to CATTGSAYEQYF.

Only a few counts were recorded for this clonotype. The V gene is TRBV7-2, the J gene TRBJ1-5, with D perhaps TRBD1 (5 bases). The CDR3 sequence is 13 residues long. Germline V gene data show CDR1 as SGHTA and CDR2 as FQGNSA. Trimming pared 3 bases from V and 8 bases from J, leaving 11 bases between. The CDR3, as DNA: TGTGCCAGCAGCTTGGGGGGTCCCAAGCCCCAGCATTTT. As protein: CASSLGGPKPQHF.

J is TRBJ1-5 and V is TRBV20-1; the D is unclear. V was pared by 5 bases and J by 6 bases, with 8 bases between. The germline CDR1 and CDR2 sequences are DFQATT and SNEGSKA (reference sequence). The CDR3 is 11 amino acids. In DNA, the CDR3 is TGCAGTGCTGGACTGGTTCAGCCCCAGCATTTT. Translated: CSAGLVQPQHF.

The chain employs TRBV7-3 and TRBJ2-2; the D is unclear. CDR3 size: 14 residues. V was clipped by 5 bases and J by 6 bases, with 13 bases between them. Germline loops: CDR1 SGHTA, CDR2 FQGTGA. CDR3 region: CASSPNSGAGELFF. The CDR3 region has the DNA TGTGCCAGCAGCCCGAACAGTGGAGCCGGGGAGCTGTTTTTT.

This rearrangement joins TRBV7-2 to TRBJ1-2; 7 positions agree with TRBD1. The J segment lost 4 bases and the V segment lost 2 bases, leaving 10 bases of the junction unmatched. Per germline, CDR1 SGHTA and CDR2 FQGNSA. This CDR3 comprises 16 residues. The CDR3 DNA reads as TGTGCCAGCAGCTTACTAAGACAGGGAGCTAGCTATGGCTACACCTTC. Protein sequence: CASSLLRQGASYGYTF.

The genes are TRBV6-6 and TRBJ1-6; 8 bases map to TRBD1. The CDR3 is made up of 15 amino acids. Looked up from germline, CDR1 is MNHNY and CDR2 is SVGAGI (reference sequence). Germline trimming cut 2 bases from V and 15 bases from J; bases unmatched to any gene: 12. CDR3 nucleotide sequence: TGTGCCAGCAGTTACGGGGCAGGGGGCCCTTCGGACCTCCACTTT. Amino acids: CASSYGAGGPSDLHF.

This clonotype was seen a handful of times. This sequence joins TRBV11-2 and TRBJ2-7; 9 nucleotides agree with TRBD1. This CDR3 comprises 15 residues. Losses at the gene ends were 1 base for V and 4 bases for J; bases not matched to a gene: 5. Germline V CDR1 and CDR2: SGHAT, FQNNGV. The CDR3 DNA reads as TGTGCCAGCAGCTTAGGCCTGGGACAGGGTTACGAGCAGTACTTC. This gives the protein CASSLGLGQGYEQYF.

This clonotype was seen just once. The V call is TRBV4-3, the J call TRBJ2-3, with 9 nucleotides matching TRBD2. Trimming took 0 bases from V and 4 from J; bases not matched to a gene: 11. Germline lookup yields CDR1 LGHNA and CDR2 YSLEER. The CDR3 runs to 18 residues. The CDR3 DNA reads as TGCGCCAGCAGCCAAGATCGGGGCGGGGGGGCCGCGGCAGATACGCAGTATTTT. It translates to CASSQDRGGGAAADTQYF.

CDR3 in DNA: TGTGCCAGCTCCCTGAACAGTGGCCCGCAAGAACACCAGCATTTT. This sequence encodes CASSLNSGPQEHQHF. The V call is TRBV18, the J call TRBJ1-5; D is ambiguous. This CDR3 region has 15 residues. Germline V gives CDR1 KGHSH, CDR2 LQKENI. V lost 6 bases to trimming and J lost 12 bases, with 24 bases between them.

This clonotype has a handful of counts. The rearrangement joins TRBV7-8 to TRBJ1-4; TRBD1 aligns across 10 bases. Losses at the gene ends were 5 bases for V and 8 bases for J; bases not matched to a gene: 5. The CDR3 loop spans 14 amino acids. Germline V gene sequence: CDR1 SGHVS, CDR2 FQNEAQ. CDR3 bases: TGTGCCAGCAGCCTGGACAGGGGGAGGGAAAAACTGTTTTTT. It specifies CASSLDRGREKLFF.

This clonotype has at least ten counts. This chain uses TRBV6-2 or TRBV6-3 with TRBJ2-7; TRBD1 matches at 10 bases. The V segment lost 4 bases and the J segment 1 base; nucleotides outside the gene matches: 4. CDR1 is MNHEY, CDR2 SVGEGT, per germline. This CDR3 has 15 residues. For the CDR3, the DNA is TGTGCCAGCAGTTCCTGGGACAGGGGTTCCTACGAGCAGTACGTC. Translation: CASSSWDRGSYEQYV.

This clonotype was detected ten times or more. J is TRBJ2-2 and V is TRBV4-3; D unclear. With 1 base removed from V and 6 bases from J, the gap between germline ends came to 12 bases. Germline assignment: CDR1 LGHNA and CDR2 YSLEER. CDR3 size: 15 residues. CDR3 protein: CASSQALPGSGELFF. Written as DNA, the CDR3 is TGCGCCAGCAGCCAAGCTCTCCCTGGATCCGGGGAGCTGTTTTTT.

The rearrangement joins TRBV7-7 to TRBJ2-5, with a tentative D call TRBD1 (7 bases). The length of the CDR3 is 15 residues. The germline V gene encodes CDR1 SSHAT and CDR2 FNYEAQ (reference sequence). The V gene lost 5 bases and the J gene lost 1 base, with 14 bases spanning the gap. CDR3 in amino acids: CASSPGDRIQETQYF. CDR3 coding DNA: TGTGCCAGCAGCCCGGGGGACAGAATCCAAGAGACCCAGTACTTC.

The chain employs TRBV15 and TRBJ2-7; 9 positions match TRBD1. The germline CDR1 and CDR2 sequences are LNHNV and YYDKDF (reference sequence). The CDR3 is made up of 13 amino acids. Unmatched junction bases numbered 4, after V lost 3 bases and J lost 7 bases. CDR3 sequence: CATSSTGGGEQYV. CDR3 sequence (DNA): TGTGCCACCAGCAGCACAGGGGGCGGAGAGCAGTACGTC.